This passage covers 5 T cell receptor beta chains from one sample sequenced in a study of blood T cell repertoires in COVID-19. Produced via immunoSEQ multiplex PCR; TCRdb's table is partial and in-frame only. Among over 450,000 clones listed, around nine tenths were seen once. Sequenced input: peripheral blood. All receptors derive from a woman aged 45-60 years with COVID-19, enrolled during active disease.

V and J are TRBV28 and TRBJ1-2; possible D gene TRBD1, 5 bases. This CDR3 is 14 amino acids long. Germline lookup yields CDR1 MDHEN and CDR2 SYDVKM. V was trimmed by 4 bases and J by 4 bases, leaving 13 bases between them. DNA for the CDR3: TGTGCCAGCAGTTCCAGACAGAACCTCTATGGCTACACCTTC. Protein: CASSSRQNLYGYTF.

In nucleotides, the CDR3 is TGCAGCGTTGGTTCCGGGTCTGGGGCCAACGTCCTGACTTTC. This gives the protein CSVGSGSGANVLTF. The gene calls are TRBV29-1 and TRBJ2-6, with D uncertain. Per germline, CDR1 SQVTM and CDR2 ANQGSEA. The CDR3 runs 14 residues. Trimming removed 4 bases from V and 1 base from J, with 8 bases in between.

The V gene is TRBV28, the J gene TRBJ1-1; D not resolved. This CDR3 spans 12 amino acids. Per the germline V gene, CDR1 is MDHEN and CDR2 is SYDVKM. V lost 1 base, J lost 11 bases, and 11 bases lay in between. The CDR3 DNA reads TGTGCCAGCAGTTTATTCGGAGGGAGGGCTTTCTTT. It codes for CASSLFGGRAFF.

The chain links TRBV5-1 to TRBJ1-2; weak D call: TRBD1 (6 bases). This CDR3 is 13 amino acids long. Trimming shortened V by 4 bases and J by 6 bases, and 13 bases separated the two germline ends. In germline, CDR1 is SGHRS, CDR2 YFSETQ. In nucleotides, the CDR3 is TGCGCCAGCAGCCCTGGGAGGGGGAATGGCTACACCTTC. Its protein product is CASSPGRGNGYTF.

This chain uses TRBV5-4 with TRBJ1-2; D remains unclear. The CDR3 sequence is 14 residues long. Germline CDR1 is SGHNT and CDR2 is YYREEE (reference sequence). V lost 4 bases, J lost 5 bases, and 15 bases lay in between. CDR3 amino acids: CASSPASEGYGYTF. CDR3 in DNA: TGTGCCAGCAGCCCCGCCTCTGAGGGTTATGGCTACACCTTC.